The clone carrying this T cell receptor beta chain was seen ten or more times. Its antigen is not identified. This CDR3 region has 16 residues. The germline gives CDR1 SGDLS, CDR2 YYNGEE. V shed 4 bases and J 0 bases; nucleotides not matched to a gene: 7. The data stem from a study of Graves' ophthalmopathy and Graves' hyperthyroidism. Study-wide results and caveats: Blood shared most expanded thyroid clonotypes above 0.001 frequency. Progression of ophthalmopathy was predicted by the model with 60% to 71% sensitivity and around 72% specificity.

RNA transcripts yielded amplified TCR beta CDR3 regions. HTBI-primed first-round RT-PCR preceded second-round multiplex PCR. From the multiplex PCR reads, TCRdb called clonotypes with MiXCR, one entry per CDR3 protein. The sample consists of about 700,000 distinct CDR3 sequences, 35% to 50% of them appearing once. Exclusion covered patients with other autoimmune diseases or uncontrolled infections (as well as pregnancy or lactation). The diagnosis combined clinical symptoms, thyroxine, TRAb, thyroid ultrasound and orbital computed tomography scans. The origin of this receptor is an adult man with Graves' ophthalmopathy. Sequencing used peripheral blood. The chain links TRBV9 to TRBJ1-3, with 7 bases aligning to TRBD1. This CDR3 is CASSPGTALSGNTIYF. As DNA, the CDR3 is TGTGCCAGCAGCCCAGGGACAGCTCTCTCTGGAAACACCATATATTTT.